This T cell receptor (beta chain) was captured by sequencing in a study of response to subunit inactivated influenza vaccine. TCRdb re-called the RT-PCR reads through MiXCR, storing one row per CDR3 protein. Among 500,000 to 600,000 distinct CDR3 sequences listed, 11% were seen once. V dropped 1 base and J dropped 2; count of bases not matched to a gene: 3. The germline CDR1 and CDR2 sequences are MGHRA and YSYEKL. The CDR3 loop spans 16 amino acids. The data also belong to a second study, concerning T cells expressing NK-cell markers. As that report states: It was by 5'RACE template switching with UMIs that TCR beta cDNA was made. CD3+CD56+NKG2C+, CD3+CD56+NKG2C- and CD3+CD56-NKG2C+ T cells, once sorted, supplied the TCR beta repertoires. An anti-gamma-delta TCR antibody was added in several experiments. It restricted sorting to alpha-beta TCR-expressing T cells.

The sequence derives from a man aged 50-59 years who received an inactivated influenza vaccine. The chain links TRBV4-1 to TRBJ2-2; 8 bases are shared with TRBD2. The sample consisted of PBMCs from blood, taken on the day of vaccination. Here the CDR3 reads CASSQVSGANTGELFF. As DNA, the CDR3 is TGCGCCAGCAGCCAAGTTAGCGGGGCAAACACCGGGGAGCTGTTTTTT.